This TCR beta chain originates from a study of blood T cell repertoires in COVID-19. In the study overall: Specimens from acute and convalescent COVID-19 originated in the United States, Italy and Spain. In each case, the material was cDNA or gDNA derived from T cells, B-cell-depleted T cells, or PBMCs.

In the original processing: Estimated nucleated cell counts came from reference gene primer amplification. Profiled with immunoSEQ multiplex PCR; TCRdb holds only in-frame clones, not every one. The D gene and trimming were derived from the DNA, and the V and J assignments and clone size from that table. Found here are about 160,000 clones, roughly 90% of them singletons; the top ten hold roughly a sixth. This clone occurred once. Germline CDR1 is SGHRS and CDR2 is YFSETQ. The CDR3 has 14 residues. Trimming pared 2 bases from V and 6 bases from J, leaving 12 bases between. The chain couples TRBV5-1 to TRBJ1-3, with D perhaps TRBD1 (6 bases). The sample taken for sequencing was peripheral blood. This sequence originates from a man in his 60s with active or convalescent COVID-19. The CDR3 is CASSLAGDANTIYF. As DNA, the CDR3 is TGCGCCAGCAGCTTAGCAGGGGACGCAAACACCATATATTTT.